The sequence of this T cell receptor (beta chain) was determined in a study of T cell changes during pregnancy in multiple sclerosis. The protocol was immunoSEQ multiplex PCR, while the TCRdb copy is restricted to in-frame clones and leaves out a portion. The sample lists some 40,000 clones, 85% to 90% occurring once. Trimming pared 4 bases from V and 6 bases from J, leaving 9 bases between. This CDR3 is built from 13 residues. Germline CDR1 reads MGHRA; CDR2 reads YSYEKL. Sample: peripheral blood, taken in the second trimester of pregnancy. The clonotype originates from a female donor in good health, enrolled as a control in a pregnancy study. V gene TRBV4-1 combines with J gene TRBJ2-2; tentatively, D is TRBD2 (5 bases). In nucleotides, the CDR3 is TGCGCCAGCAGCCGCCCCGGGGCCGGGGAGCTGTTTTTT. Its translation is CASSRPGAGELFF.